This T cell receptor (beta chain) is drawn from a study of control samples from healthy donors and cancer patients. TCRdb's table, derived via immunoSEQ multiplex PCR, lists solely in-frame clones and lacks some. The sample records about 130,000 clones, around nine tenths being singletons. The CDR3 runs 12 residues. V was pared by 3 bases and J by 4 bases, with 6 bases between. Sequencing was done on a sample of blood. The chain recombines TRBV12-3 or TRBV12-4 with TRBJ1-2; D not resolved. This clonotype was sampled from a man between 40 and 49 years old in good health. CDR3 in amino acids: CASSFAVYGYTF. The CDR3 region has the DNA TGTGCCAGCAGTTTCGCAGTCTATGGCTACACCTTC.